What follows is one TCR beta chain and its context. This sample was included in a study of blood T cell repertoires in COVID-19. Clones were sequenced by immunoSEQ multiplex PCR, and TCRdb holds only the in-frame ones, with some missing. This sample has about 110,000 clones, with 71% found just once. This CDR3 has 13 residues. Germline CDR1 LNHNV, CDR2 YYDKDF (reference sequence). The J segment lost 8 bases and the V segment lost 2 bases, leaving 3 bases of the junction unmatched. The chain has TRBV15 and TRBJ1-1; 9 bases are shared with TRBD1. Sequenced: peripheral blood. This TCR came from a human donor with acute or convalescent COVID-19. The donor label of this sample is uncertain. CDR3 loop: CATSRPDRGEAFF. As DNA, the CDR3 is TGTGCCACCAGCAGACCCGACAGGGGGGAAGCTTTCTTT. The whole variable domain, remainder taken from reference TRBV15 and TRBJ1-1, is DAMVIQNPRYQVTQFGKPVTLSCSQTLNHNVMYWYQQKSSQAPKLLFHYYDKDFNNEADTPDNFQSRRPNTSFCFLDIRSPGLGDTAMYLCATSRPDRGEAFFGQGTRLTVV.